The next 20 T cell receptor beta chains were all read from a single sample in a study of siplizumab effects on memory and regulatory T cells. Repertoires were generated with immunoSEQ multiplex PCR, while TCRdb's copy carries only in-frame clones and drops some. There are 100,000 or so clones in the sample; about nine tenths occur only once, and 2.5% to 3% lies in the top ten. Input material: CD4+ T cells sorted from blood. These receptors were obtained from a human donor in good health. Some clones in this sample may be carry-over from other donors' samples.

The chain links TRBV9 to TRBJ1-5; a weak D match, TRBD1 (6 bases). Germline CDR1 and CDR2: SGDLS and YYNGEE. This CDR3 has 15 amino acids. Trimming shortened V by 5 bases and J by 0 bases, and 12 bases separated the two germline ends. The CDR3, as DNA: TGTGCCAGCAGGGAACAGGGACATAGCAATCAGCCCCAGCATTTT. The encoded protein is CASREQGHSNQPQHF.

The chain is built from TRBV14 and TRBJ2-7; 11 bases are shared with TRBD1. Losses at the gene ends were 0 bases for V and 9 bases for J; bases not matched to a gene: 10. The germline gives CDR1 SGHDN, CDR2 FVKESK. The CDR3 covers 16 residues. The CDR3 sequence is CASSQDLGQGVPGQYF. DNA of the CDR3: TGTGCCAGCAGCCAAGATCTGGGACAGGGGGTACCGGGGCAGTACTTC.

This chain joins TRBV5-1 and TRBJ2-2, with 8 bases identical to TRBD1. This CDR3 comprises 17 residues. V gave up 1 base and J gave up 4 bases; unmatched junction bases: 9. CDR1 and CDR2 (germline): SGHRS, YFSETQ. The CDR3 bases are TGCGCCAGCAGCTTGATAGTCCAGGGGGCGAGCACCGGGGAGCTGTTTTTT. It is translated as CASSLIVQGASTGELFF. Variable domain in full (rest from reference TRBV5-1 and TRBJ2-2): KAGVTQTPRYLIKTRGQQVTLSCSPISGHRSVSWYQQTPGQGLQFLFEYFSETQRNKGNFPGRFSGRQFSNSRSEMNVSTLELGDSALYLCASSLIVQGASTGELFFGEGSRLTVL.

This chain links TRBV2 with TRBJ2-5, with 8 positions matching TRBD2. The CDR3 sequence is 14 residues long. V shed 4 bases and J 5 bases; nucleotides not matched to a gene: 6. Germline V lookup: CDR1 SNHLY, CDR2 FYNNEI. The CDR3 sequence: CASSASGSLETQYF. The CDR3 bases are TGTGCCAGCAGTGCGAGCGGGAGTTTGGAGACCCAGTACTTC.

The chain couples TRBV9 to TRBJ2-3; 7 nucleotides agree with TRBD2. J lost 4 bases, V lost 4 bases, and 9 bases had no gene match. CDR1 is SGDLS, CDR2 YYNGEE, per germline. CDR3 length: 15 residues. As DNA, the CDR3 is TGTGCCAGCAGCCCCAGAGCGGGGTCGCCAGATACGCAGTATTTT. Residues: CASSPRAGSPDTQYF. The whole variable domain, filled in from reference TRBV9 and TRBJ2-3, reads DSGVTQTPKHLITATGQRVTLRCSPRSGDLSVYWYQQSLDQGLQFLIQYYNGEERAKGNILERFSAQQFPDLHSELNLSSLELGDSALYFCASSPRAGSPDTQYFGPGTRLTVL.

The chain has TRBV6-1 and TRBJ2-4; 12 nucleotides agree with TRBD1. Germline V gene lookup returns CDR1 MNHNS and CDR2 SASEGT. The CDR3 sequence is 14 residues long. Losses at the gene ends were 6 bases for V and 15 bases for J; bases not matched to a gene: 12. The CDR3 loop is CASRPGQGASPVYF. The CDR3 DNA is TGTGCCAGCAGACCGGGACAGGGGGCTTCCCCGGTGTACTTC.

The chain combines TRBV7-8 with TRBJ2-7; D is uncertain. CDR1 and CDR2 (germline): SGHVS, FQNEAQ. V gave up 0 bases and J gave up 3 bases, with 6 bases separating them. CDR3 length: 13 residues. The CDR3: CASSLAPDYEQYF. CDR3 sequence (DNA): TGTGCCAGCAGCTTAGCGCCAGACTACGAGCAGTACTTC. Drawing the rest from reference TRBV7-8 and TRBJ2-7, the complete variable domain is GAGVSQSPRYKVAKRGQDVALRCDPISGHVSLFWYQQALGQGPEFLTYFQNEAQLDKSGLPSDRFFAERPEGSVSTLKIQRTQQEDSAVYLCASSLAPDYEQYFGPGTRLTVT.

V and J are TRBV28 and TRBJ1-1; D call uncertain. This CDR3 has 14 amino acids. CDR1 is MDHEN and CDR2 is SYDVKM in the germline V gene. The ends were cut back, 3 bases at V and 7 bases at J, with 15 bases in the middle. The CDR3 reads CASSLGQRGYEAFF. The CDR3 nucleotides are TGTGCCAGCAGTTTGGGCCAACGAGGTTATGAAGCTTTCTTT. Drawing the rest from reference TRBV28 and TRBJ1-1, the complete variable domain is DVKVTQSSRYLVKRTGEKVFLECVQDMDHENMFWYRQDPGLGLRLIYFSYDVKMKEKGDIPEGYSVSREKKERFSLILESASTNQTSMYLCASSLGQRGYEAFFGQGTRLTVV.

This CDR3 is CASSLVAARTEAFF. In DNA form, the CDR3 reads TGTGCCAGCAGCTTAGTGGCAGCCCGTACTGAAGCTTTCTTT. The chain uses TRBV7-9 and TRBJ1-1; D is uncertain. The CDR3 runs 14 residues. Germline CDR1 reads SEHNR; CDR2 reads FQNEAQ (reference sequence). The V gene lost 1 base and the J gene lost 5 bases, with 11 bases spanning the gap.

CDR3 DNA: TGTGCCAGCAGCTTAGCTTCTGTTGGGACAGGGAGTCGAGGCTACACCTTC. Residues: CASSLASVGTGSRGYTF. The genes are TRBV7-9 and TRBJ1-2; 9 positions agree with TRBD1. CDR1 and CDR2 (germline): SEHNR, FQNEAQ (reference sequence). Unmatched junction bases numbered 13, after V lost 0 bases and J lost 8 bases. The CDR3 totals 17 residues.

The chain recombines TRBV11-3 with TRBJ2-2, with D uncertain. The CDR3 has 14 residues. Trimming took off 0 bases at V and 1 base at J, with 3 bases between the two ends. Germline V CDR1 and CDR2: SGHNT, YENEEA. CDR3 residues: CASSLDLNTGELFF. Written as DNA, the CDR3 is TGTGCCAGCAGCTTAGACCTGAACACCGGGGAGCTGTTTTTT. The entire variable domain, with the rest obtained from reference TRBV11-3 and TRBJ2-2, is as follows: EAGVVQSPRYKIIEKKQPVAFWCNPISGHNTLYWYLQNLGQGPELLIRYENEEAVDDSQLPKDRFSAERLKGVDSTLKIQPAELGDSAVYLCASSLDLNTGELFFGEGSRLTVL.

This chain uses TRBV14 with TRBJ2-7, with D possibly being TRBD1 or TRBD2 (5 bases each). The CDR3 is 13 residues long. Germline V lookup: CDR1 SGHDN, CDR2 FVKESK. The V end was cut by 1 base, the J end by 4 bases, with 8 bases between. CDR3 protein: CASSQGWGYEQYF. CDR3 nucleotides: TGTGCCAGCAGCCAAGGCTGGGGGTACGAGCAGTACTTC.

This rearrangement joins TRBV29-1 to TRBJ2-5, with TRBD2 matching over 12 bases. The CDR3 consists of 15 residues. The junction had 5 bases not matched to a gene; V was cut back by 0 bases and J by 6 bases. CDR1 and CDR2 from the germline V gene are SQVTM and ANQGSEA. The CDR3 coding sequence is TGCAGCGTTGAAGACGGACTAGCGGGAATTCAGACCCAGTACTTC. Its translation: CSVEDGLAGIQTQYF.

The CDR3 DNA sequence: TGTGCCAGCTCACCTATTGACCCGAGGGGCAATCAGCCCCAGCATTTT. Its protein is CASSPIDPRGNQPQHF. The chain has TRBV18 and TRBJ1-5; D unclear. Trimming pared 3 bases from V and 2 bases from J, leaving 14 bases between. The germline V gene has CDR1 KGHSH and CDR2 LQKENI. The CDR3 covers 16 residues. The full variable domain, with the rest looked up from reference TRBV18 and TRBJ1-5, is NAGVMQNPRHLVRRRGQEARLRCSPMKGHSHVYWYRQLPEEGLKFMVYLQKENIIDESGMPKERFSAEFPKEGPSILRIQQVVRGDSAAYFCASSPIDPRGNQPQHFGDGTRLSIL.

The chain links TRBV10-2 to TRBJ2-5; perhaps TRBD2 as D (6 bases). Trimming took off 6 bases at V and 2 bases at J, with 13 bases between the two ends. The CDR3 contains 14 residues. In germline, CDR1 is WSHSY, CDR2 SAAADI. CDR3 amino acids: CASSPGGGQETQYF. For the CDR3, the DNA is TGCGCCAGCAGCCCCGGAGGAGGGCAAGAGACCCAGTACTTC.

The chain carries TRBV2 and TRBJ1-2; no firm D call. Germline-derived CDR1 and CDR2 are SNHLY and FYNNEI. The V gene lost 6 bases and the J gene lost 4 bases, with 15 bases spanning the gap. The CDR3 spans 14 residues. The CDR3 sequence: CASSAVPRTYGYTF. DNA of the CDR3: TGTGCCAGCAGCGCCGTGCCCCGAACCTATGGCTACACCTTC.

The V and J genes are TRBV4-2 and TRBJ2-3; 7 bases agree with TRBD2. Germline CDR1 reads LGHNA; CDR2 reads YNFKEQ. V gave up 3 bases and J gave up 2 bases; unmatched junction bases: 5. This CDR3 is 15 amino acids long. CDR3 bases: TGTGCCAGCAGCCAGGGCGGGAGAAACACAGATACGCAGTATTTT. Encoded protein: CASSQGGRNTDTQYF.

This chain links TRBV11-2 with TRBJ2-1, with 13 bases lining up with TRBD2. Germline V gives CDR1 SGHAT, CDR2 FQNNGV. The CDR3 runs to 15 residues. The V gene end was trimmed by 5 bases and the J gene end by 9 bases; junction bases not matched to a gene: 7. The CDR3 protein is CASSAGLAGALEQFF. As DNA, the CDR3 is TGTGCCAGCAGCGCCGGACTAGCGGGAGCTCTTGAGCAGTTCTTC.

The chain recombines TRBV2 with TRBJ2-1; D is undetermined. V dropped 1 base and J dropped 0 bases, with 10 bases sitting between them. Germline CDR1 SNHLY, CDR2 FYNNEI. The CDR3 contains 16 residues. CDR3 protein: CASSEDGVYSYNEQFF. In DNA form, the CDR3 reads TGTGCCAGCAGTGAAGACGGAGTATACTCCTACAATGAGCAGTTCTTC.

The CDR3 loop is CASSLGVNGKKETQYF. Here the CDR3 DNA reads TGCGCCAGCAGCTTGGGGGTTAACGGGAAGAAAGAGACCCAGTACTTC. This rearrangement joins TRBV5-1 to TRBJ2-5, with D perhaps matching TRBD2 (5 bases). Trimming cost V 0 bases and J 3 bases, with 15 bases left between them. CDR1 and CDR2 from the germline V gene are SGHRS and YFSETQ. The CDR3 covers 16 residues.